One and the same sample provided the 3 T cell receptor beta chains below, sequenced in a study of blood T cell repertoires in COVID-19. TCRdb's table, derived via immunoSEQ multiplex PCR, lists solely in-frame clones and lacks some. Among 180,000 or so clones, 70% to 90% were seen once, and the ten largest hold around 8.2%. Sequenced sample: peripheral blood. The receptors here all came from a man aged 55 to 70 with acute or convalescent COVID-19.

V usage is TRBV28 and J usage is TRBJ2-2, with D maybe TRBD2 (6 bases). The ends were cut back, 6 bases at V and 1 base at J, with 15 bases in the middle. The CDR3 length is 16 residues. Germline CDR1 MDHEN, CDR2 SYDVKM. Here the CDR3 reads CASSPPGGMNTGELFF. As DNA, the CDR3 is TGTGCCAGCAGCCCCCCCGGAGGGATGAACACCGGGGAGCTGTTTTTT.

This sequence joins TRBV4-1 and TRBJ2-6; 11 bases map to TRBD1. V lost 0 bases, J lost 2 bases, and 3 bases stayed unmatched. CDR1 is MGHRA and CDR2 is YSYEKL in the germline V gene. The CDR3 length is 18 residues. For the CDR3, the DNA is TGCGCCAGCAGCCAAGAGCGGGACAGGGGGGCTGGGGCCAACGTCCTGACTTTC. This encodes CASSQERDRGAGANVLTF.

This sequence joins TRBV7-3 and TRBJ2-2; D might be TRBD2 (6 bases). The CDR3 has 14 amino acids. Per the germline V gene, CDR1 is SGHTA and CDR2 is FQGTGA. V shed 5 bases and J shed 1 base, with 8 bases lying between them. CDR3 sequence reads: CASSRSGNTGELFF. The CDR3 coding sequence is TGTGCCAGCAGCCGTAGCGGGAACACCGGGGAGCTGTTTTTT.